This TCR beta chain was observed in a study of T cells and copy number aberrations in small-cell lung cancer (dated by TCRdb to the early 2020s). Looking at the study overall: TCR repertoire sequencing was paired with whole-exome sequencing of the same tumor regions to relate T cell metrics to mutations and copy number aberrations. Tumor TCR data were available for around 18 patients, and TCR data from both tumor and normal tissue were available for around 14 patients. General study outcomes and caveats: Compared with adjacent lung tissue, tumors showed lower T-cell density, richness and clonality, although the density difference was not significant. Every specimen was formalin-fixed paraffin-embedded tissue, a material known to introduce sequencing artifacts. The study was limited by a small sample size because surgical resection is uncommon in small-cell lung cancer, and validation of the findings is required.

Comments on this clone: The antigen this receptor binds is unknown. Base quality data are lacking; no much larger clone is found one base away.

TCR-beta CDR3 regions were amplified from genomic DNA with the immunoSEQ hsTCRB Kit using multiplexed V- and J-gene primers. Unique DNA barcodes were added in a second PCR, and the samples were pooled together with one negative control and one positive control. Pooled TCR-beta libraries were sequenced on an Illumina MiSeq with a 150-cycle paired-end protocol. The authors processed their data as follows. Adaptive Biotechnologies processed the raw sequencing data and produced a report containing normalized, annotated TCR-beta repertoires. T-cell density was calculated by normalizing TCR-beta templates to usable DNA, with usable DNA estimated through amplification of housekeeping genes. Clonality was defined as 1 minus Pielou's evenness, while richness was a count of unique rearrangements. Sourced from immuneACCESS, this table was stored by TCRdb with only in-frame sequences that have V and J called. A share of the clones is absent; for the studies checked, an unresolved V gene accounts for under half, and the remainder has no known explanation. The V and J calls and clone size were taken over from that table, and D and trimming were inferred from the DNA. In this sample the table shows 2,500 to 3,500 clones, less than 95% of which occur a single time. The top ten clonotypes cover around 4.1% of the sample.

From the cysteine through the phenylalanine, the CDR3 covers 15 amino acids. Only the CDR3 portion is preserved as DNA: 45 bases, with reading frame beginning at the first base. V and J are trimmed by 5 bases and 0 bases, and the gene matches miss 6 bases of the junction. CDR1 and CDR2, looked up from the germline V gene (reference sequence), are LNHDA and SQIVND. Patients with limited-stage small-cell lung cancer who underwent surgical resection in Hangzhou, China, between about 2008 and 2020 were included as donors. Every donor went straight to surgery with no preoperative chemotherapy or radiotherapy, and no donor was given immunotherapy either before or after surgery. All 20 or so patients in the sequenced cohort were identified as smokers or heavy second-hand smokers. Adjacent normal lung was collected at least 2 cm from the tumor margin and was confirmed morphologically free of malignant cells by two pathologists. The study used multi-region TCR-beta sequencing of resected limited-stage small-cell lung cancers together with tumor-adjacent lung tissue to characterize T cell repertoire heterogeneity. Genomic DNA was extracted from FFPE tissue using the AllPrep DNA/RNA FFPE Kit (Qiagen).

This sequence was found in a man aged 45-60 years with small cell lung cancer. Sequencing was done on a sample of normal tissue next to the tumor. The chain is encoded by TRBV19 joined to TRBJ1-1; 7 bases in the middle match TRBD1. This receptor carries the CDR3 CASSGIDRVNTEAFF. In nucleotide form, the sequence is TGTGCCAGTAGTGGAATCGACAGGGTGAACACTGAAGCTTTCTTT.